Shown below are 21 T cell receptor beta chains from a single sample sequenced in a study of technical replicates of blood from a few donors. Clones were sequenced by immunoSEQ multiplex PCR, and TCRdb holds only the in-frame ones, with some missing. This table holds around 69,000 clones, roughly 90% found once. What was sequenced was PBMCs. The source of these receptors is a human donor in good health. Some clones in this sample may be carry-over from other donors' samples.

Points on this clone: Other DNA sequences in this specimen translate into the identical CDR3. The V call is TRBV2, the J call TRBJ2-1, with 10 positions matching TRBD1. CDR1 and CDR2 (germline): SNHLY, FYNNEI. V lost 6 bases, J lost 4 bases, and 6 bases stayed unmatched. The CDR3 sequence is 15 residues long. DNA of the CDR3: TGTGCCAGCAGGGAGACAGGGGGCGAGTACAATGAGCAGTTCTTC. Translation gives CASRETGGEYNEQFF.

The CDR3 bases are TGTGCCAGCAGCGTAGACGACAGGGGGGTGTGGACGAACACTGAAGCTTTCTTT. Amino acid sequence: CASSVDDRGVWTNTEAFF. The chain recombines TRBV9 with TRBJ1-1; TRBD1 agrees at 9 bases. CDR1 is SGDLS and CDR2 is YYNGEE in the germline V gene. The CDR3 has 18 residues. J lost 1 base, V lost 0 bases, and 10 bases had no gene match.

This clone was counted between two and nine times. The gene calls are TRBV5-6 and TRBJ1-2; 7 nucleotides align to TRBD1. This CDR3 spans 17 amino acids. CDR1 and CDR2 (germline): SGHDT, YYEEEE. V shed 3 bases, J shed 0 bases, and the junction held 11 bases outside the gene matches. The CDR3 DNA is TGTGCCAGCAGCTGGGGACAGTTAGTTACCTCTAACTATGGCTACACCTTC. Amino acids: CASSWGQLVTSNYGYTF.

The chain employs TRBV5-4 and TRBJ1-2, with 7 bases identical to TRBD1. Trimming at V came to 0 bases and at J to 6 bases, leaving 2 bases not matched to a gene. The CDR3 contains 13 residues. The germline V gene has CDR1 SGHNT and CDR2 YYREEE (reference sequence). The CDR3 coding sequence is TGTGCCAGCAGCTTGGTCGGGACAGATGGCTACACCTTC. It codes for CASSLVGTDGYTF.

The rearrangement joins TRBV18 to TRBJ2-4, with 8 bases aligning to TRBD1. The CDR3 spans 14 residues. The V and J ends lost 5 bases and 0 bases, in that order; junction bases with no gene match: 0. Germline CDR1 reads KGHSH; CDR2 reads LQKENI. The CDR3 loop reads CASSGQGAKNIQYF. DNA for the CDR3: TGTGCCAGCTCAGGACAGGGAGCCAAAAACATTCAGTACTTC. The full variable domain, rest sourced from reference TRBV18 and TRBJ2-4, is NAGVMQNPRHLVRRRGQEARLRCSPMKGHSHVYWYRQLPEEGLKFMVYLQKENIIDESGMPKERFSAEFPKEGPSILRIQQVVRGDSAAYFCASSGQGAKNIQYFGAGTRLSVL.

The genes are TRBV19 and TRBJ2-1; TRBD2 agrees at 7 bases. This CDR3 has 17 residues. Germline trimming cut 5 bases from V and 9 bases from J; bases unmatched to any gene: 19. Germline V gene lookup returns CDR1 LNHDA and CDR2 SQIVND (reference sequence). The CDR3 protein is CASSQTSSGLKGGEQFF. CDR3 nucleotide sequence: TGTGCCAGTAGTCAAACATCTAGCGGACTCAAGGGTGGTGAGCAGTTCTTC. The full variable domain, rest sourced from reference TRBV19 and TRBJ2-1, is DGGITQSPKYLFRKEGQNVTLSCEQNLNHDAMYWYRQDPGQGLRLIYYSQIVNDFQKGDIAEGYSVSREKKESFPLTVTSAQKNPTAFYLCASSQTSSGLKGGEQFFGPGTRLTVL.

The chain recombines TRBV12-5 with TRBJ2-5; tentatively, D is TRBD2 (5 bases). This CDR3 has 16 residues. CDR1 LGHNT and CDR2 FRNRAP come from the germline V gene. The V gene lost 4 bases and the J gene lost 2 bases, with 17 bases spanning the gap. The CDR3 bases are TGTGCTAGTGGTTCGCCGCTCGGAGGCTTACAAGAGACCCAGTACTTC. Amino acids: CASGSPLGGLQETQYF.

The V gene is TRBV5-1, the J gene TRBJ2-5; D may be TRBD1 (6 bases). This CDR3 comprises 14 residues. CDR1 and CDR2 from the germline V gene are SGHRS and YFSETQ. The V gene lost 4 bases and the J gene lost 5 bases, with 15 bases spanning the gap. Here the CDR3 reads CASSIHREGETQYF. In DNA, the CDR3 is TGCGCCAGCAGCATTCACAGGGAAGGCGAGACCCAGTACTTC.

The V and J genes are TRBV30 and TRBJ1-6, with 7 bases aligning to TRBD1. Germline V gene sequence: CDR1 GTSNPN, CDR2 SVGIG (reference sequence). After removal of 1 base from V and 7 bases from J, the junction contained 7 bases not matched to a gene. The CDR3 sequence is 15 residues long. Written as DNA, the CDR3 is TGTGCCTGGAGTGAGTCGACAGGGTGGAATTCACCCCTCCACTTT. It translates to CAWSESTGWNSPLHF. Full variable domain (missing parts from reference TRBV30 and TRBJ1-6): SQTIHQWPATLVQPVGSPLSLECTVEGTSNPNLYWYRQAAGRGLQLLFYSVGIGQISSEVPQNLSASRPQDRQFILSSKKLLLSDSGFYLCAWSESTGWNSPLHFGNGTRLTVT.

The chain uses TRBV4-3 and TRBJ2-2; a possible D gene is TRBD1 (6 bases). CDR1 and CDR2 from the germline V gene are LGHNA and YSLEER. The germline V and J ends were trimmed by 0 bases and 0 bases, with 11 bases remaining between them. The CDR3 runs 17 residues. The CDR3: CASSQEPWTANTGELFF. The CDR3 bases are TGCGCCAGCAGCCAAGAACCGTGGACAGCGAACACCGGGGAGCTGTTTTTT.

V and J are TRBV30 and TRBJ2-7, with D perhaps TRBD1 (6 bases). V was pared by 3 bases and J by 4 bases, with 13 bases between. CDR1 GTSNPN and CDR2 SVGIG come from the germline V gene (reference sequence). There are 13 residues in the CDR3. CDR3 nucleotides: TGTGCCTGGAGGGCAGGGGCTTGGTACGAGCAGTACTTC. Encoded protein: CAWRAGAWYEQYF.

The CDR3: CASSFRTLSPLHF. The CDR3 region has the DNA TGTGCCAGCAGCTTCCGGACATTATCACCCCTCCACTTT. The chain joins TRBV5-6 to TRBJ1-6, with a tentative D call TRBD1 (5 bases). Germline V gene sequence: CDR1 SGHDT, CDR2 YYEEEE. The CDR3 totals 13 residues. V lost 2 bases to trimming and J lost 10 bases, with 10 bases between them.

V is TRBV7-3 and J is TRBJ2-1; 10 bases are a match to TRBD2. The V segment lost 5 bases and the J segment 3 bases; nucleotides outside the gene matches: 4. CDR1 and CDR2 from the germline V gene are SGHTA and FQGTGA. CDR3 length: 15 amino acids. The CDR3 region is CASSKTSGDYNEQFF. The CDR3 coding sequence is TGTGCCAGCAGCAAAACTAGCGGGGACTACAATGAGCAGTTCTTC.

The rearrangement links TRBV19 to TRBJ2-3; TRBD2 agrees at 7 bases. This CDR3 has 16 residues. The germline V gene has CDR1 LNHDA and CDR2 SQIVND (reference sequence). J lost 1 base, V lost 6 bases, and 10 bases had no gene match. CDR3 nucleotide sequence: TGTGCCAGTAGAGCCACTAGCGCTCGAGGCACAGATACGCAGTATTTT. This translates into CASRATSARGTDTQYF.

This chain joins TRBV5-4 and TRBJ2-1, with D tentatively TRBD1 (6 bases). CDR3 length: 15 amino acids. Trimming took off 0 bases at V and 3 bases at J, with 10 bases between the two ends. CDR1 is SGHNT, CDR2 YYREEE, per germline (reference sequence). CDR3 residues: CASSLGGQIYNEQFF. For the CDR3, the DNA is TGTGCCAGCAGCTTGGGAGGACAGATCTACAATGAGCAGTTCTTC. Full variable domain (remainder filled in from reference TRBV5-4 and TRBJ2-1): ETGVTQSPTHLIKTRGQQVTLRCSSQSGHNTVSWYQQALGQGPQFIFQYYREEENGRGNFPPRFSGLQFPNYSSELNVNALELDDSALYLCASSLGGQIYNEQFFGPGTRLTVL.

The chain joins TRBV5-1 to TRBJ2-7; a weak D match, TRBD2 (5 bases). The CDR3 runs 13 residues. Trimming cost V 2 bases and J 3 bases, with 9 bases left between them. The V gene's germline CDR1 is SGHRS and CDR2 YFSETQ. The CDR3 region is CASSFGGNYEQYF. The CDR3 bases are TGCGCCAGCAGCTTCGGAGGAAACTACGAGCAGTACTTC.

J is TRBJ2-7 and V is TRBV2; perhaps TRBD1 as D (6 bases). Trimming stripped 7 bases from V and 5 bases from J, with 18 bases between. Per germline, CDR1 SNHLY and CDR2 FYNNEI. This CDR3 is built from 14 residues. The CDR3 DNA follows: TGTGCCAGCACACAACAACAGGGATTAAACGAGCAGTACTTC. Protein sequence: CASTQQQGLNEQYF.

This clone is termed medium-sized. This sequence joins TRBV4-2 and TRBJ1-4; 8 bases map to TRBD1. CDR3 length: 16 residues. Germline CDR1 LGHNA, CDR2 YNFKEQ. The V segment lost 4 bases and the J segment 3 bases; nucleotides outside the gene matches: 7. The CDR3 loop is CASSPSQGASNEKLFF. The CDR3 nucleotides read TGTGCCAGCAGCCCTAGCCAGGGGGCTTCTAATGAAAAACTGTTTTTT.

The V gene is TRBV2, the J gene TRBJ2-1, with 7 bases fitting TRBD1. V lost 6 bases and J lost 6; bases outside the gene matches: 11. Germline values: CDR1 SNHLY, CDR2 FYNNEI. The CDR3 has 15 amino acids. CDR3 protein: CASRPDRARSNEQFF. The CDR3 DNA follows: TGTGCCAGCAGACCCGACAGGGCTAGGTCCAATGAGCAGTTCTTC. The full variable domain, completed using reference TRBV2 and TRBJ2-1, is EPEVTQTPSHQVTQMGQEVILRCVPISNHLYFYWYRQILGQKVEFLVSFYNNEISEKSEIFDDQFSVERPDGSNFTLKIRSTKLEDSAMYFCASRPDRARSNEQFFGPGTRLTVL.

The chain joins TRBV29-1 to TRBJ1-1, with 8 bases lining up with TRBD1. Losses at the gene ends were 3 bases for V and 3 bases for J; bases not matched to a gene: 3. CDR3 length equals 13 residues. Germline V gene data show CDR1 as SQVTM and CDR2 as ANQGSEA. The CDR3: CSVDNRGYTEAFF. DNA for the CDR3: TGCAGCGTTGATAACAGGGGGTACACTGAAGCTTTCTTT.

The chain carries TRBV9 and TRBJ2-1; TRBD2 matches 7 bases. V lost 4 bases to trimming and J lost 0 bases; unmatched junction nucleotides: 4. The germline V gene encodes CDR1 SGDLS and CDR2 YYNGEE. The CDR3 loop spans 15 amino acids. The CDR3 region has the DNA TGTGCCAGCAGCCCCCGGGGGGACTCCTACAATGAGCAGTTCTTC. It translates to CASSPRGDSYNEQFF. The complete variable domain, with remaining parts taken from reference TRBV9 and TRBJ2-1, reads DSGVTQTPKHLITATGQRVTLRCSPRSGDLSVYWYQQSLDQGLQFLIQYYNGEERAKGNILERFSAQQFPDLHSELNLSSLELGDSALYFCASSPRGDSYNEQFFGPGTRLTVL.